These 5 T cell receptor beta chains were sequenced from one sample in a study of blood T cell repertoires in COVID-19. Profiled with immunoSEQ multiplex PCR; TCRdb holds only in-frame clones, not every one. The sample shows around 170,000 clones, 80% to 90% of them seen only once. Material: peripheral blood. These receptors were collected from a man between 45 and 60 years old with active or convalescent COVID-19.

The chain carries TRBV6-5 and TRBJ2-7; D is perhaps TRBD1 (5 bases). The CDR3 is 15 residues long. V dropped 7 bases and J dropped 2 bases, with 18 bases sitting between them. Germline loops: CDR1 MNHEY, CDR2 SVGAGI. The CDR3 protein is CASIRQLPPTYEQYF. The CDR3 nucleotides are TGTGCCAGCATTAGACAGCTTCCCCCGACCTACGAGCAGTACTTC.

The chain couples TRBV28 to TRBJ1-1, with 11 bases matching TRBD1. With 5 bases clipped from V and 4 bases from J, the junction kept 3 bases outside the gene matches. The CDR3 sequence is 14 residues long. Germline V lookup: CDR1 MDHEN, CDR2 SYDVKM. The CDR3 sequence is CASSTGTGGTEAFF. The CDR3 nucleotides read TGTGCCAGCAGTACCGGGACAGGGGGCACTGAAGCTTTCTTT.

The rearrangement joins TRBV11-2 to TRBJ1-2; D ambiguous. The CDR3 length is 13 residues. Germline values: CDR1 SGHAT, CDR2 FQNNGV. V lost 5 bases and J lost 0, with 7 bases in between. The CDR3: CASSPLSNYGYTF. Here the CDR3 DNA reads TGTGCCAGCAGCCCCTTGTCTAACTATGGCTACACCTTC.

The chain combines TRBV6-2 or TRBV6-3 with TRBJ2-7, with 7 positions matching TRBD1. This CDR3 contains 14 residues. V trimming: 5 bases; J trimming: 0 bases; junction bases outside the gene matches: 4. Germline CDR1 and CDR2: MNHEY and SVGEGT. The DNA for the CDR3 is TGTGCCAGCAGTCGGACAGGCGCCTCCTACGAGCAGTACTTC. It encodes CASSRTGASYEQYF.

This rearrangement joins TRBV30 to TRBJ1-2; 12 nucleotides line up with TRBD1. The CDR3 consists of 14 residues. V was clipped by 3 bases and J by 7 bases; unmatched bases: 6. The germline CDR1 and CDR2 sequences are GTSNPN and SVGIG (reference sequence). The CDR3: CAWSEGQGAGGYTF. CDR3 bases: TGTGCCTGGAGCGAGGGACAGGGGGCAGGTGGCTACACCTTC.